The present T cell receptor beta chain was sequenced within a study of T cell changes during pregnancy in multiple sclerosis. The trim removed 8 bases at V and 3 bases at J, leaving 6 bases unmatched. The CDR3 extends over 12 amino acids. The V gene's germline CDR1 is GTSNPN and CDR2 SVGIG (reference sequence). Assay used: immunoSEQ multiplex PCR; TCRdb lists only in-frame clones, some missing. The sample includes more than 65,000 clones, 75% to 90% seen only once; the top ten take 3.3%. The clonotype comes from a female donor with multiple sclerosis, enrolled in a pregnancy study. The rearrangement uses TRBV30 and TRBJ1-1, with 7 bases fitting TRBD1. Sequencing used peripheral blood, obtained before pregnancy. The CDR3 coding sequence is TGTGCCCGGAAGGGGGCGTACACTGAAGCTTTCTTT. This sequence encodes CARKGAYTEAFF.